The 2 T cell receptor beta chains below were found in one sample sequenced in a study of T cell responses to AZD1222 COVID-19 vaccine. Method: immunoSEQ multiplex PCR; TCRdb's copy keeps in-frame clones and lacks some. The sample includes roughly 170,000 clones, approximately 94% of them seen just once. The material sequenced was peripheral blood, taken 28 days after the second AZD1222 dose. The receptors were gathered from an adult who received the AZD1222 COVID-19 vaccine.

Here the CDR3 DNA reads TGTGCCAGCAGCGTGGGAACCCAGGGGGGTCTGAGGGAGCAGTACTTC. Translated, it gives CASSVGTQGGLREQYF. The V gene is TRBV27, the J gene TRBJ2-7; D may be TRBD1 (7 bases). The CDR3 spans 16 residues. CDR1 MNHEY and CDR2 SMNVEV come from the germline V gene (reference sequence). Trimming took 6 bases from V and 7 from J, leaving 25 bases between them.

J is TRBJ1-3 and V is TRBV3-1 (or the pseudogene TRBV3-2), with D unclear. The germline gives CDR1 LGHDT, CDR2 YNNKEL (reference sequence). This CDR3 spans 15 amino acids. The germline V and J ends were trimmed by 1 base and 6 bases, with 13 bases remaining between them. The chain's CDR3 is CASSQGVGRANTIYF. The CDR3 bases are TGTGCCAGCAGCCAAGGCGTGGGTAGGGCAAACACCATATATTTT.